These 3 T cell receptor beta chains originate from one sample sequenced in a study of T-cell memory formation after mild COVID-19. TCRdb redid the calling of the 5' RACE reads with MiXCR, one entry per CDR3 protein. This table has hundreds of thousands of distinct CDR3 sequences, about 20% appearing once. Sample: PBMCs or a T cell subset sorted from them (not recorded which). Receptors were obtained from a man between 18 and 29 years old who had mild COVID-19 (a few samples of this study predate the infection). Cell type and time point are not known.

There are a few counts of this clonotype. The V gene is TRBV6-5, the J gene TRBJ2-1; 11 bases align to TRBD1. Germline V gene lookup returns CDR1 MNHEY and CDR2 SVGAGI. This CDR3 spans 14 amino acids. V lost 7 bases to trimming and J lost 9 bases; unmatched junction nucleotides: 8. CDR3 bases: TGTGCCAGCACCTCGGGACAGGGGGTCGGTGAGCAGTTCTTC. Translation: CASTSGQGVGEQFF.

The chain has TRBV9 and TRBJ1-2; TRBD1 might be the D (5 bases). Germline values: CDR1 SGDLS, CDR2 YYNGEE. This CDR3 is 15 amino acids long. V was pared by 5 bases and J by 4 bases, with 18 bases between. The CDR3 DNA reads TGTGCCAGCAGTCCCGGGACTGCCTTGGGCTATGGCTACACCTTC. It yields the protein CASSPGTALGYGYTF.

The CDR3 DNA sequence: TGTGCCAGCAGCCCAGGGGCCGGGGAAGGTGAGCAGTTCTTC. This gives the protein CASSPGAGEGEQFF. The chain uses TRBV7-6 and TRBJ2-1, with a weak D call TRBD1 (6 bases). CDR3 length: 14 residues. Germline V gene sequence: CDR1 SGHVS, CDR2 FNYEAQ. Trimming stripped 5 bases from V and 9 bases from J, with 17 bases between.